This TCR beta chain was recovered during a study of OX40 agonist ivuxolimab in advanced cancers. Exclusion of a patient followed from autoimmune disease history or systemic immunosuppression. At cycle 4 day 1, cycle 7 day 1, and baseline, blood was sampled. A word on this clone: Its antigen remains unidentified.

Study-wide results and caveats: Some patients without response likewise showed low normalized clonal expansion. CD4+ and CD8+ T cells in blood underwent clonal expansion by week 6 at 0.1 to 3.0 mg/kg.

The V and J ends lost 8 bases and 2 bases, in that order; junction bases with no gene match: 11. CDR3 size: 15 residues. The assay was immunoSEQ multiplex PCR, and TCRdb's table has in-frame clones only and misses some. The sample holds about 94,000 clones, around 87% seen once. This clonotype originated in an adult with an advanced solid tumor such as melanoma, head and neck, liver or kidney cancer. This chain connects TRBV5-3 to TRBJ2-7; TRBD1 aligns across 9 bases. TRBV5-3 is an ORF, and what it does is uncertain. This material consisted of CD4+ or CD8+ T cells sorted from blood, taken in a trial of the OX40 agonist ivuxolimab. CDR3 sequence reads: CASSLLTGGAYEQYF. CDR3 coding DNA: TGTGCCAGCAGCCTGTTGACAGGGGGAGCCTACGAGCAGTACTTC.